This T cell receptor (beta chain) was recovered during a study of T cells in narcolepsy (dated by TCRdb to between 2018 and 2020). In the study overall: Patients with narcolepsy type 1 or type 2 (NT1, NT2) were enrolled in the study together with healthy control donors. The study used TCR Vbeta sequencing to track clonotypes in blood and CSF while looking for autoreactive T cells in narcolepsy patients that target self-antigens of hypocretin neurons (hypocretin, TRIB2). Here is what the overall study found, with its caveats: Autoreactive clonotypes were reported to be detected serially in the blood of the same patients and of different patients, but not in the blood of healthy controls. Numbers of sequenced blood memory CD4+ clonotypes were comparable, with averages of approximately 39,000 in patients and more than 30,000 in controls. Some blood memory CD4+ repertoires from patients and controls contained no sequences matching autoreactive T cell clones. In plots comparing CSF and blood CD4+ T cell clonotypes from the same patient, HCRT-specific and TRIB2-specific autoreactive clonotypes were highlighted.

For TCR Vbeta sequencing, memory CD4+ T cells were sorted ex vivo from the peripheral blood of narcolepsy patients and healthy controls. This clone was seen only once. What this receptor recognizes is not known. No much larger clone exists at a distance of one base, and base qualities are not known. The germline V and J ends show losses of 3 bases and 0 bases respectively, and no gene match explains 3 bases of the junction. CDR1 and CDR2 are drawn from the germline V gene: SGHRS, YFSETQ. The CDR3 sequence holds 14 residues, the cysteine and phenylalanine included. This entry keeps only the CDR3 DNA: 42 bases, framed from base 1. Library method: the immunoSEQ multiplex PCR assay. The table comes from immuneACCESS by way of TCRdb, which keeps in-frame sequences with V and J called. Part of the clones is missing from these tables; in studies checked, under half for an unresolved V gene and the rest for unknown reasons. The sample has 28,000 or so clones on record, around nine tenths of them singletons. The ten largest clones add up to around 1.1% of the sample.

Source material: CD45RA- memory CD4+ T cells from PBMCs. The cell subset or site label, read with the paper, signifies: memory T cells sorted ex vivo from peripheral blood. The receptor was derived from a human donor with narcolepsy. The chain is made from TRBV5-1 and TRBJ2-7; TRBD1 lines up with 7 middle nucleotides. CDR3 sequence: CASSSGTASYEQYF. The sequenced DNA: TGCGCCAGCAGCTCCGGGACAGCCTCCTACGAGCAGTACTTC.